The rows below give T cell receptor beta chains drawn from one sample of a study of shared clonotypes between healthy human individuals. TCRdb keeps only in-frame clones here, not all; method: immunoSEQ multiplex PCR. The sample includes around 500,000 clones, approximately 84% of them seen just once. The sequencing sample was made of PBMCs. These receptor sequences come from a middle-aged woman in good health. Some clones in this sample may be carry-over from other donors' samples. CDR3s include the opening cysteine and the closing phenylalanine or tryptophan. The order of the fields is D gene, J gene, V gene, clone size, CDR3 DNA, CDR3 protein. D genes are given only for firm matches. The size of a clone is reported for some rows only, either as once, few or many, or as a class for expanded clones.

D: TRBD1
J: TRBJ1-2
V: TRBV6-6
size: -
DNA: TGTGCCAGCAGCTCCCCTGTCCGGGACAGAACCTATGGCTACACCTTC
CDR3: CASSSPVRDRTYGYTF

D: TRBD2
J: TRBJ2-1
V: TRBV7-6
size: -
DNA: TGTGCCAGCAGCTTAGGTAGCGGGAGATGGGATGAGCAGTTCTTC
CDR3: CASSLGSGRWDEQFF

D: TRBD1
J: TRBJ1-3
V: TRBV2
size: -
DNA: TGTGCCAGCAGTCTATACAGGGGATCCCCTGGAAACACCATATATTTT
CDR3: CASSLYRGSPGNTIYF

D: -
J: TRBJ2-7
V: TRBV2
size: -
DNA: TGTGCCGCTCGTAAACAGCCCTACGAGCAGTACTTC
CDR3: CAARKQPYEQYF

D: -
J: TRBJ2-1
V: TRBV5-4
size: -
DNA: TGTGCCAGCAGATCGGGACTGAACAATGAGCAGTTCTTC
CDR3: CASRSGLNNEQFF

D: TRBD2
J: TRBJ2-7
V: TRBV28
size: -
DNA: TGTGCCAGCGGGACTAGCGGGAGCGGACGGCGTGAGCAGTACTTC
CDR3: CASGTSGSGRREQYF

D: TRBD2
J: TRBJ2-2
V: TRBV27
size: -
DNA: TGTGCCAGCAGGTGGGGAGGGTTCACCGGGGAGCTGTTTTTT
CDR3: CASRWGGFTGELFF

D: -
J: TRBJ2-2
V: TRBV7-6
size: -
DNA: TGTGCCAGCAGAGGAGCGGACCTGAACACCGGGGAGCTGTTTTTT
CDR3: CASRGADLNTGELFF

D: TRBD2
J: TRBJ2-7
V: TRBV5-8
size: -
DNA: TGTGCCAGCACCCGCCTGAGGGCTAGCGGGATAGCCTCCTACGAGCAGTACTTC
CDR3: CASTRLRASGIASYEQYF

D: TRBD1
J: TRBJ2-6
V: TRBV4-2
size: many
DNA: TGTGCCAGCAGCCTCGGGACAGGGGAAAGTGGGGCCAACGTCCTGACTTTC
CDR3: CASSLGTGESGANVLTF

D: -
J: TRBJ2-3
V: TRBV5-1
size: -
DNA: TGCGCCAGCAGCTTGGCTTACACAGATACGCAGTATTTT
CDR3: CASSLAYTDTQYF

D: -
J: TRBJ1-1
V: TRBV30
size: -
DNA: TGTGCCTGGAGTATTACAGTGATGAACACTGAAGCTTTCTTT
CDR3: CAWSITVMNTEAFF

D: TRBD2
J: TRBJ2-7
V: TRBV28
size: -
DNA: TGTGCCAGCAGTCCTCTGGGTAGCGGGAGGGGCTACGAGCAGTACTTC
CDR3: CASSPLGSGRGYEQYF

D: -
J: TRBJ2-7
V: TRBV7-9
size: -
DNA: TGTGCCAGCAGCTCAAGGCCCCTGGCCAGGGGGGGCTACGAGCAGTACTTC
CDR3: CASSSRPLARGGYEQYF

D: -
J: TRBJ1-4
V: TRBV2
size: -
DNA: TGTGCCAGTAACACTCAAGGGAGGAATGAAAAACTGTTTTTT
CDR3: CASNTQGRNEKLFF

D: TRBD1
J: TRBJ2-7
V: TRBV7-9
size: -
DNA: TGTGCCAGCAGCTTTACAGGGGCCTTCTCCTACGAGCAGTACTTC
CDR3: CASSFTGAFSYEQYF

D: -
J: TRBJ1-3
V: TRBV28
size: -
DNA: TGTGCCAGCAGACTCGACGGAAACACCATATATTTT
CDR3: CASRLDGNTIYF